This T cell receptor beta chain was identified in a study of cytomegalovirus exposure and HLA in healthy donors. The CDR3 extends over 16 amino acids. V lost 5 bases to trimming and J lost 5 bases; unmatched junction nucleotides: 14. CDR1 and CDR2 (germline): SGHTA, FQGTGA. PCR involved 60 Vbeta and 13 Jbeta primers. The method was immunoSEQ multiplex PCR; TCRdb's version includes in-frame clones alone and lacks a portion of them. Its table records about 54,000 clones. Sample: PBMCs. This sequence joins TRBV7-3 and TRBJ2-5; TRBD1 matches 7 bases. The sequence was obtained from a woman aged 40-49 years in good health and CMV-seronegative. The CDR3 reads CASSPGGQSLSETQYF. CDR3 coding DNA: TGTGCCAGCAGCCCTGGGGGACAGTCGCTTTCGGAGACCCAGTACTTC.